A single sample gave rise to the 11 T cell receptor beta chains below, sequenced in a study of T cell responses to AZD1222 COVID-19 vaccine. Repertoires were generated with immunoSEQ multiplex PCR, while TCRdb's copy carries only in-frame clones and drops some. Of 150,000 to 200,000 clones in the sample, 85% to 95% were seen once. Sequencing was performed on peripheral blood, taken on day 0 of AZD1222 vaccination. Source of these receptors: an adult in good health.

The chain carries TRBV6-2 or TRBV6-3 and TRBJ1-2; TRBD1 agrees at 7 bases. The CDR3 sequence is 15 residues long. J lost 4 bases, V lost 2 bases, and 7 bases had no gene match. Germline CDR1 MNHEY, CDR2 SVGEGT. The CDR3 DNA is TGTGCCAGCAGTTACAGGGGGCAGTGGACCTATGGCTACACCTTC. This gives the protein CASSYRGQWTYGYTF.

V is TRBV28 and J is TRBJ1-2; possible D gene TRBD1, 5 bases. V dropped 5 bases and J dropped 6 bases, with 13 bases sitting between them. CDR1 and CDR2 from the germline V gene are MDHEN and SYDVKM. The CDR3 contains 13 residues. CDR3 protein: CASSEAGPNGYTF. CDR3 bases: TGTGCCAGCAGTGAGGCAGGGCCGAATGGCTACACCTTC.

The J gene is TRBJ1-1, the V gene TRBV4-1; D is uncertain. The CDR3 is 15 amino acids. Per germline, CDR1 MGHRA and CDR2 YSYEKL. Trimming removed 0 bases at V and 1 base at J, with 9 bases between. Here the CDR3 DNA reads TGCGCCAGCAGCCAAGACGAGTCCGGGAACACTGAAGCTTTCTTT. Protein product: CASSQDESGNTEAFF.

The rearrangement uses TRBV9 and TRBJ1-5; D is undetermined. Germline CDR1 is SGDLS and CDR2 is YYNGEE. V lost 0 bases and J 7 bases, leaving 14 bases between the germline ends. The CDR3 is 15 amino acids. Here the CDR3 reads CASSVGGITGQPQHF. The CDR3 DNA follows: TGTGCCAGCAGCGTAGGAGGCATAACGGGGCAGCCCCAGCATTTT.

This rearrangement joins TRBV25-1 to TRBJ1-1; D is ambiguous. Germline lookup yields CDR1 MGHDK and CDR2 SYGVNS. With 4 bases removed from V and 6 bases from J, the gap between germline ends came to 12 bases. The CDR3 covers 13 residues. The CDR3 loop reads CASSANLRAEAFF. CDR3 DNA sequence: TGTGCCAGCAGTGCCAATCTGAGGGCTGAAGCTTTCTTT.

This rearrangement joins TRBV6-5 to TRBJ2-7, with 8 bases identical to TRBD1. CDR1 and CDR2 (germline): MNHEY, SVGAGI. After removal of 2 bases from V and 3 bases from J, the junction contained 6 bases not matched to a gene. This CDR3 contains 15 residues. The CDR3 sequence: CASSYPTGAGYEQYF. The DNA of the CDR3 is TGTGCCAGCAGTTACCCGACAGGGGCTGGCTACGAGCAGTACTTC.

This rearrangement joins TRBV11-3 to TRBJ2-2; 8 nucleotides line up with TRBD1. This CDR3 contains 15 residues. Trimming took 2 bases from V and 5 from J; bases not matched to a gene: 4. CDR1 and CDR2 (germline): SGHNT, YENEEA. The CDR3 reads CASSLRTGITGELFF. For the CDR3, the DNA is TGTGCCAGCAGCTTACGGACAGGGATTACCGGGGAGCTGTTTTTT.

CDR3: CASSVGIATEAFF. CDR3 nucleotides: TGTGCCAGCAGCGTAGGGATTGCCACTGAAGCTTTCTTT. V gene TRBV9 combines with J gene TRBJ1-1; no definite D call. CDR3 length: 13 amino acids. V was trimmed by 0 bases and J by 4 bases, leaving 7 bases between them. Germline CDR1 SGDLS, CDR2 YYNGEE.

The gene calls are TRBV3-1 (or the pseudogene TRBV3-2) and TRBJ1-1; 10 nucleotides align to TRBD1. Germline-derived CDR1 and CDR2 are LGHDT and YNNKEL (reference sequence). This CDR3 region has 12 residues. J lost 11 bases, V lost 3 bases, and 3 bases had no gene match. This CDR3 is CASSQGQGWAFF. DNA of the CDR3: TGTGCCAGCAGCCAGGGACAGGGGTGGGCTTTCTTT.

The chain recombines TRBV9 with TRBJ2-7; 11 bases line up with TRBD2. V shed 0 bases and J 3 bases; nucleotides not matched to a gene: 2. The CDR3 is 15 amino acids. Germline CDR1 reads SGDLS; CDR2 reads YYNGEE. The CDR3 reads CASSVAGTSGYEQYF. The DNA for the CDR3 is TGTGCCAGCAGCGTAGCTGGGACTAGCGGCTACGAGCAGTACTTC.

The J gene is TRBJ2-1, the V gene TRBV24-1; TRBD1 aligns across 9 bases. V shed 3 bases and J 4 bases; nucleotides not matched to a gene: 12. This CDR3 comprises 18 residues. Germline lookup yields CDR1 KGHDR and CDR2 SFDVKD. CDR3 DNA: TGTGCCACCAGTGATCCGAACCCCGGGACAGGGCTTTACAATGAGCAGTTCTTC. It is translated as CATSDPNPGTGLYNEQFF.